This TCR beta chain was recovered during a study of T cell changes during pregnancy in multiple sclerosis. Germline loops: CDR1 MDHEN, CDR2 SYDVKM. CDR3 size: 15 residues. The germline V and J ends were trimmed by 2 bases and 4 bases, with 9 bases remaining between them. The table came from immunoSEQ multiplex PCR; TCRdb's copy has only in-frame clones and leaves some out. This table holds about 110,000 clones, around nine tenths found once. This specimen was peripheral blood, taken in the third trimester of pregnancy. The TCR was taken from a female donor with multiple sclerosis, enrolled in a pregnancy study. V usage is TRBV28 and J usage is TRBJ1-6; a weak D match, TRBD1 (5 bases). As DNA, the CDR3 is TGTGCCAGCAGTTTAATTGACAGTTATAATTCACCCCTCCACTTT. Its translation is CASSLIDSYNSPLHF.